This T cell receptor beta chain was captured in a study of blood T cell repertoires in COVID-19. Generated by immunoSEQ multiplex PCR, the TCRdb table keeps only in-frame clones and is missing some. The table lists tens of thousands of clones, roughly 80% of them singletons. V lost 5 bases, J lost 2 bases, and 13 bases lay in between. CDR1 is LNHDA and CDR2 is SQIVND in the germline V gene (reference sequence). This CDR3 has 14 amino acids. This receptor was identified in a human donor in a cohort sampled during active COVID-19. The source material was peripheral blood. The rearrangement joins TRBV19 to TRBJ2-7; D not resolved. The CDR3 nucleotides read TGTGCCAGTAGTTCAGGCGTCCCAACCTACGAGCAGTACTTC. Translating it yields CASSSGVPTYEQYF.